The 11 T cell receptor beta chains given below trace back to one sample, sequenced in a study of blood T cell repertoires in COVID-19. Clones were sequenced by immunoSEQ multiplex PCR, and TCRdb holds only the in-frame ones, with some missing. Among fewer than 250,000 clones, 80% to 90% were seen once, and the ten largest hold less than 0.75%. Sequenced material: peripheral blood. The receptor source for this set is a man aged 35 to 55 with acute or convalescent COVID-19.

In this sample, this clone turned up a few times. The V gene is TRBV10-2, the J gene TRBJ2-7, with 8 bases aligning to TRBD1. V shed 6 bases, J shed 7 bases, and the junction held 8 bases outside the gene matches. Germline V lookup: CDR1 WSHSY, CDR2 SAAADI. The CDR3 covers 13 residues. The CDR3 nucleotides read TGCGCCAGCAGGGCCCAGGGGGCAAGAGAGCAGTACTTC. Residues: CASRAQGAREQYF.

J is TRBJ2-3 and V is TRBV5-6, with a weak D call TRBD2 (6 bases). This CDR3 is built from 14 residues. Germline values: CDR1 SGHDT, CDR2 YYEEEE. V gave up 6 bases and J gave up 0 bases, with 11 bases separating them. Here the CDR3 reads CASIRRGSTDTQYF. In DNA form, the CDR3 reads TGTGCCAGCATCAGGCGGGGAAGCACAGATACGCAGTATTTT.

The V call is TRBV6-5, the J call TRBJ2-7, with TRBD2 identical over 10 bases. V trimming: 2 bases; J trimming: 5 bases; junction bases outside the gene matches: 6. The CDR3 loop spans 15 amino acids. The V gene's germline CDR1 is MNHEY and CDR2 SVGAGI. CDR3 in DNA: TGTGCCAGCAGTTACGCTAGCGGGGGTACCCACGAGCAGTACTTC. Translating gives CASSYASGGTHEQYF.

The chain is built from TRBV5-6 and TRBJ1-1; perhaps TRBD1 as D (6 bases). The ends were cut back, 2 bases at V and 4 bases at J, with 9 bases in the middle. The CDR3 consists of 13 residues. CDR1 and CDR2 from the germline V gene are SGHDT and YYEEEE. The CDR3 region has the DNA TGTGCCAGCAGCTTCGGCAGGGGCACTGAAGCTTTCTTT. Translated, it gives CASSFGRGTEAFF.

The V call is TRBV19, the J call TRBJ1-5; tentative D call: TRBD1 (6 bases). Germline loops: CDR1 LNHDA, CDR2 SQIVND (reference sequence). With 4 bases removed from V and 7 bases from J, the gap between germline ends came to 20 bases. CDR3 length: 16 amino acids. The chain's CDR3 is CASSTRDTRPGQPQHF. The CDR3 DNA reads TGTGCCAGTAGTACCCGGGACACGAGGCCGGGCCAGCCCCAGCATTTT. Combining the CDR3 with reference TRBV19 and TRBJ1-5 gives the whole variable domain DGGITQSPKYLFRKEGQNVTLSCEQNLNHDAMYWYRQDPGQGLRLIYYSQIVNDFQKGDIAEGYSVSREKKESFPLTVTSAQKNPTAFYLCASSTRDTRPGQPQHFGDGTRLSIL.

V and J are TRBV28 and TRBJ1-1, with D perhaps TRBD1 (5 bases). Trimming shortened V by 2 bases and J by 3 bases, and 7 bases separated the two germline ends. The CDR3 covers 13 residues. Germline CDR1 and CDR2: MDHEN and SYDVKM. The CDR3 DNA follows: TGTGCCAGCAGTTTACTCAGGGACACTGAAGCTTTCTTT. Its translation: CASSLLRDTEAFF.

The chain links TRBV4-3 to TRBJ1-2, with a weak D call TRBD1 (5 bases). The CDR3 has 15 amino acids. V was pared by 6 bases and J by 0 bases, with 14 bases between. Germline-derived CDR1 and CDR2 are LGHNA and YSLEER. DNA of the CDR3: TGCGCCAGCAGTCGTAATGACAGAGCTAACTATGGCTACACCTTC. Translating it yields CASSRNDRANYGYTF.

J is TRBJ2-1 and V is TRBV24-1; D is uncertain. V dropped 5 bases and J dropped 3 bases, with 4 bases sitting between them. This CDR3 contains 12 residues. Germline-derived CDR1 and CDR2 are KGHDR and SFDVKD. For the CDR3, the DNA is TGTGCCACCAGTGGGCTCTACAATGAGCAGTTCTTC. It translates to CATSGLYNEQFF.

The rearrangement joins TRBV9 to TRBJ2-3; 9 nucleotides match TRBD2. The trim removed 3 bases at V and 2 bases at J, leaving 7 bases unmatched. CDR3 length: 16 amino acids. The germline V gene encodes CDR1 SGDLS and CDR2 YYNGEE. The CDR3 DNA reads TGTGCCAGCAGCGCCTGGACTAGCGCTGACACAGATACGCAGTATTTT. Translation: CASSAWTSADTDTQYF. Combining the CDR3 with reference TRBV9 and TRBJ2-3 gives the whole variable domain DSGVTQTPKHLITATGQRVTLRCSPRSGDLSVYWYQQSLDQGLQFLIQYYNGEERAKGNILERFSAQQFPDLHSELNLSSLELGDSALYFCASSAWTSADTDTQYFGPGTRLTVL.

The rearrangement uses TRBV18 and TRBJ1-2, with D possibly matching TRBD1 (6 bases). The CDR3 has 12 amino acids. V was pared by 3 bases and J by 6 bases, with 8 bases between. Germline-derived CDR1 and CDR2 are KGHSH and LQKENI. CDR3 coding DNA: TGTGCCAGCTCACCCCGACAGGATGGCTACACCTTC. It translates to CASSPRQDGYTF.

This clone was seen just once. The chain uses TRBV6-5 and TRBJ1-6, with 8 bases fitting TRBD1. Germline loops: CDR1 MNHEY, CDR2 SVGAGI. V lost 0 bases and J lost 10; bases outside the gene matches: 5. The CDR3 contains 15 residues. The CDR3 is CASSYSGTGLSPLHF. CDR3 bases: TGTGCCAGCAGTTACTCAGGGACAGGATTATCACCCCTCCACTTT.